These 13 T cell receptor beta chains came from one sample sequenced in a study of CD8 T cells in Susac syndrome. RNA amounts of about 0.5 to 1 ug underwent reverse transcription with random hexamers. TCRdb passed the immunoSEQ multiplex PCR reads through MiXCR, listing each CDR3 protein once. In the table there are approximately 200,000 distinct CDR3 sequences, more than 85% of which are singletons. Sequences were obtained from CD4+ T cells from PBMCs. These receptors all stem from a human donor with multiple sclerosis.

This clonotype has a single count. The DNA for the CDR3 is TGTGCTAGTGGTTTGGGACAGACGAACACTGAAGCTTTCTTT. It translates to CASGLGQTNTEAFF. The gene calls are TRBV12-5 and TRBJ1-1, with D possibly TRBD1 on 5 matching bases. This CDR3 is 14 amino acids long. The germline CDR1 and CDR2 sequences are LGHNT and FRNRAP. V was pared by 1 base and J by 1 base, with 7 bases between.

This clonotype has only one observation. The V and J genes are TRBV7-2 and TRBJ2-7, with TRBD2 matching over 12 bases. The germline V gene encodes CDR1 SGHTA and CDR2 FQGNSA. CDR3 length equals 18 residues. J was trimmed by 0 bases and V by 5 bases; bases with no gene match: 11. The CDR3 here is CASSTGLAGTTTSYEQYF. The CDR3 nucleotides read TGTGCCAGCAGCACAGGACTAGCGGGGACTACTACCTCCTACGAGCAGTACTTC.

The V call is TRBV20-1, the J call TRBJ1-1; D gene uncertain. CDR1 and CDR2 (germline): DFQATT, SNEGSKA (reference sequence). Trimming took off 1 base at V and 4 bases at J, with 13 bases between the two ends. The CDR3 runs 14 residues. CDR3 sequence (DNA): TGCAGTGCTAGAGCCGGACGGGGAGGCACTGAAGCTTTCTTT. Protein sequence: CSARAGRGGTEAFF.

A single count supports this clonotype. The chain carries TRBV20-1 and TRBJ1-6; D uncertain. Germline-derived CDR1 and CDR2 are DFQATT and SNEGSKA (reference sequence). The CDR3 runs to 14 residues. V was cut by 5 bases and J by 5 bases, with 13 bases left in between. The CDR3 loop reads CSARRLFDNSPLHF. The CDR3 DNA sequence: TGCAGTGCTCGGCGGCTCTTTGATAATTCACCCCTCCACTTT.

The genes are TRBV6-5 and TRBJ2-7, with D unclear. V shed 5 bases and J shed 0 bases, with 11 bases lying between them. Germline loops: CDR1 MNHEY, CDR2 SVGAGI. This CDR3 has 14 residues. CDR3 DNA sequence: TGTGCCAGCAGTCACAGAGCAAGCTCCTACGAGCAGTACGTC. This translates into CASSHRASSYEQYV.

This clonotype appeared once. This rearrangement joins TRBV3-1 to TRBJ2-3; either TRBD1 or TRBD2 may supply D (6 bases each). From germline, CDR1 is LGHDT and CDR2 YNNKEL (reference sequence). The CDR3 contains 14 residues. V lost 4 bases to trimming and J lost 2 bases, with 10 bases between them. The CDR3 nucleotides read TGTGCCAGCAGCCCGTGGGGGGCCACAGATACGCAGTATTTT. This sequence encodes CASSPWGATDTQYF.

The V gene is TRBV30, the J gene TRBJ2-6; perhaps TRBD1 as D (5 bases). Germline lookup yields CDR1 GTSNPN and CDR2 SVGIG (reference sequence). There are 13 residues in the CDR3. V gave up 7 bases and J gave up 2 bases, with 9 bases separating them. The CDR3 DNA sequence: TGTGCCTTGCTAGGGGCTGGGGCCAACGTCCTGACTTTC. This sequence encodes CALLGAGANVLTF.

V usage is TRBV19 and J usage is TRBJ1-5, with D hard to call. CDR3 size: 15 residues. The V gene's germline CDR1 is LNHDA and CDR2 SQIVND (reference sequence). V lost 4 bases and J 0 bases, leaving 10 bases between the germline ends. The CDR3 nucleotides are TGTGCCAGTAGTAGAGGGCACAATAGCAATCAGCCCCAGCATTTT. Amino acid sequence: CASSRGHNSNQPQHF.

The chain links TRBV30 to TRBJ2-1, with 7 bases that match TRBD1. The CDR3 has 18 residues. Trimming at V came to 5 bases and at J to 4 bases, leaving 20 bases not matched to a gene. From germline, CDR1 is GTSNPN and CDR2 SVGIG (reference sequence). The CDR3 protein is CAWGSGLLTGIAYNEQFF. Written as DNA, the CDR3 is TGTGCCTGGGGGAGTGGGCTCCTGACAGGGATCGCGTACAATGAGCAGTTCTTC. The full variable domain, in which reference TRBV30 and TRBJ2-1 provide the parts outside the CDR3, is SQTIHQWPATLVQPVGSPLSLECTVEGTSNPNLYWYRQAAGRGLQLLFYSVGIGQISSEVPQNLSASRPQDRQFILSSKKLLLSDSGFYLCAWGSGLLTGIAYNEQFFGPGTRLTVL.

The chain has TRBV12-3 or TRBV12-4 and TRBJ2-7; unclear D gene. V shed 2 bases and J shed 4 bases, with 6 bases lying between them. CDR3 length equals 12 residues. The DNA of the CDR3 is TGTGCCAGCAGTTTACACATATACGAGCAGTACTTC. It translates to CASSLHIYEQYF.

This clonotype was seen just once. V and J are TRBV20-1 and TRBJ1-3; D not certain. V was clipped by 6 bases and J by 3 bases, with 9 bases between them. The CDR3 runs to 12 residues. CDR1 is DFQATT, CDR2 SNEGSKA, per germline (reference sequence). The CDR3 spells CSAKGIGNTIYF. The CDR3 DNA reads TGCAGTGCCAAAGGGATTGGAAACACCATATATTTT.

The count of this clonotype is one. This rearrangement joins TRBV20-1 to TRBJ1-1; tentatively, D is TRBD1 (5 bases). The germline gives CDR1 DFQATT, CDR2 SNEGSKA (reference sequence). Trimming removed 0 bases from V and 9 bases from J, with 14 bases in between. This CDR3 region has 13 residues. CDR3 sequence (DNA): TGCAGTGCTAGAGAGTCACAGGACCTTCAAGCTTTCTTT. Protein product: CSARESQDLQAFF.

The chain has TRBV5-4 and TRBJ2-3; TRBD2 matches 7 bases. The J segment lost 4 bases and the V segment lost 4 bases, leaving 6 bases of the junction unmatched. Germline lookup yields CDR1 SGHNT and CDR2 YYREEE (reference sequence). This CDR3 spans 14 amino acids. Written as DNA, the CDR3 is TGTGCCAGCAGCCCGAGCGGGGAGCCAGATACGCAGTATTTT. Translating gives CASSPSGEPDTQYF.